This T cell receptor beta chain is drawn from a study of blood T cell repertoires in COVID-19. Study summary: Acute and convalescent COVID-19 specimens originated in the United States, Italy and Spain. Sources were T cells, B-cell-depleted T cells, or PBMCs; the material itself was cDNA or gDNA.

Germline V gene sequence: CDR1 MNHEY, CDR2 SMNVEV (reference sequence). J gave up 4 bases and V 6 bases, and 3 bases lay outside the gene matches. The CDR3 covers 13 residues. Original handling: Reference gene primer amplification yielded estimated nucleated cell counts. The table came from immunoSEQ multiplex PCR; TCRdb's copy has only in-frame clones and leaves some out. V and J calls and clone size are those listed in that table; D and trimming were worked out from the DNA. The sample holds about 130,000 clones; about 85% are singletons and the top ten take roughly 10%. The sequence derives from a man in his sixties with acute or convalescent COVID-19. The rearrangement joins TRBV27 to TRBJ1-1, with 9 bases identical to TRBD1. Sequencing input: peripheral blood. The CDR3 nucleotides read TGTGCCAGCAGGGGGACAGGGTCCACTGAAGCTTTCTTT. Amino acids: CASRGTGSTEAFF.